A single TCR beta chain is shown here with its context. Its antigen is not identified. CDR3 length equals 14 residues. Some second doses came at about 4 weeks and others at about 12 weeks; these were pooled. Sequencing was performed with immunoSEQ multiplex PCR; in TCRdb, only in-frame clones are kept and a portion is missing. The data contain approximately 140,000 clones, roughly 92% of them singletons. This entry comes from a study of T cell responses to AZD1222 COVID-19 vaccine. Study results and limitations: Spike-specific TCR repertoires showed rising breadth and depth after two AZD1222 doses. Spike-wide vaccine-associated CD4 TCRs dominated at 160-218 and 743-854. In a largely white British group with more females than males, clonal diversity was possibly underestimated.

The clonotype comes from an adult who received the AZD1222 COVID-19 vaccine. The chain employs TRBV21-1 and TRBJ1-2. TRBV21-1 is a recognized pseudogene. The specimen was peripheral blood, collected 28 days after the second AZD1222 dose. CDR3 loop: CASSKDGGGHGYTF. The CDR3 DNA reads as TGTGCCAGCAGCAAAGATGGCGGCGGACATGGCTACACCTTC.